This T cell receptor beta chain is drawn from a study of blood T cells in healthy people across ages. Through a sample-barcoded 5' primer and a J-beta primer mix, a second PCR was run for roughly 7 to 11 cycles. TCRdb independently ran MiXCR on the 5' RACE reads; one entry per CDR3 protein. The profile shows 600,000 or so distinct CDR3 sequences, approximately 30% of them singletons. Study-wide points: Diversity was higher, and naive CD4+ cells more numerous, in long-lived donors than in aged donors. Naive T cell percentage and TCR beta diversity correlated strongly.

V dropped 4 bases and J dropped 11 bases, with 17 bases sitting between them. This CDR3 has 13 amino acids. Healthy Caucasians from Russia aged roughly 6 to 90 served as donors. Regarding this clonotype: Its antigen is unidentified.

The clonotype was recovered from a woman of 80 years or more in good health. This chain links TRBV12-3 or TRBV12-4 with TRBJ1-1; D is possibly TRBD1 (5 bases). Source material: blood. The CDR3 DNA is TGTGCCAGCAGTTCCGTTCAGGGCCTGGAGGCTTTCTTT. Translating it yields CASSSVQGLEAFF.